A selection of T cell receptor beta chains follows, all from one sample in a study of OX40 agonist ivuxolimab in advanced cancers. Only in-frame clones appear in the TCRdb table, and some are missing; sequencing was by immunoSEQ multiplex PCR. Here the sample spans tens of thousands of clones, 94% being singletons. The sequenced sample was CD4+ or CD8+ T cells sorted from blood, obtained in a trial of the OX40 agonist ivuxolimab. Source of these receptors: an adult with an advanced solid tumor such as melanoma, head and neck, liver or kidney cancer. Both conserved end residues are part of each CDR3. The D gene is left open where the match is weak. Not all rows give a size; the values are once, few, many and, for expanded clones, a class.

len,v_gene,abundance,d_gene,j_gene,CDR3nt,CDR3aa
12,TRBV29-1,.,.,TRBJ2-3,TGCAGCGTACCTGACAAAACAGATACGCAGTATTTT,CSVPDKTDTQYF
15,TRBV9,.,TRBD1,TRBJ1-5,TGTGCCAGCAGCGCACAGGGGGGGAACAATCAGCCCCAGCATTTT,CASSAQGGNNQPQHF
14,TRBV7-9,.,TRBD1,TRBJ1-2,TGTGCCAGCAGCTCCCCGGGACAGCTGGGTGGCTACACCTTC,CASSSPGQLGGYTF
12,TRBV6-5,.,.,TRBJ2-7,TGTGCCAGCAGTTACCCCGCTGGCGAGCAGTACTTC,CASSYPAGEQYF
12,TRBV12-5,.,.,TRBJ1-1,TGTGCTAGTGGTTTAACCGACACTGAAGCTTTCTTT,CASGLTDTEAFF
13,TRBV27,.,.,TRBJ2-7,TGTGCCAGCGGACCCCCTCCCGACTACGAGCAGTACTTC,CASGPPPDYEQYF
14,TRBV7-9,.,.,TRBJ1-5,TGTGCCAGCAGCTTGGGGGGCGGGGATCAGCCCCAGCATTTT,CASSLGGGDQPQHF
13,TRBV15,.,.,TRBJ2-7,TGTGCCACCAGCAGCGGGCCAGTGGTCGAGCAGTACTTC,CATSSGPVVEQYF
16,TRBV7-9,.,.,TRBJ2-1,TGTGCCAGCAGACCGCCCGGGGGTCTCTCCTACAATGAGCAGTTCTTC,CASRPPGGLSYNEQFF
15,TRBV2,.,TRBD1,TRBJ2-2,TGTGCCAGCATCGGGGACAGGGGTAGGGCCGGGGAGCTGTTTTTT,CASIGDRGRAGELFF
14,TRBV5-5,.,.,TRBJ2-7,TGTGCCAGCAGCTCGGTGGTGGGGGCCTACGAGCAGTACTTC,CASSSVVGAYEQYF
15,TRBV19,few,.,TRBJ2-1,TGTGCCAGTAGTATTGCAGGGACACGGAACAATGAGCAGTTCTTC,CASSIAGTRNNEQFF
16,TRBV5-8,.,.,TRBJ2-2,TGTGCCAGCAGCCCAACCCGGGACACGAACACCGGGGAGCTGTTTTTT,CASSPTRDTNTGELFF
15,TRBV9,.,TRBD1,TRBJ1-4,TGTGCCAGCAGCGTCACAGGGGGCAAGAATGAAAAACTGTTTTTT,CASSVTGGKNEKLFF
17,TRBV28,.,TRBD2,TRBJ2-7,TGTGCCAGCAGTTTCCTTACTAGCGGGAGGCAATCCTACGAGCAGTACTTC,CASSFLTSGRQSYEQYF
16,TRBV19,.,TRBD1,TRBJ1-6,TGTGCCAGTAGTATAGGGACAGGGGGCCCGGATTCACCCCTCCACTTT,CASSIGTGGPDSPLHF
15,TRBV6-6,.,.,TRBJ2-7,TGTGCCAGCAGTTACCCAGACAGGCCATCCTACGAGCAGTACTTC,CASSYPDRPSYEQYF
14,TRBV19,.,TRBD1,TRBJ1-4,TGTGCCAGTAGTAGGACAGGCCATAATGAAAAACTGTTTTTT,CASSRTGHNEKLFF
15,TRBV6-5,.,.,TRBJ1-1,TGTGCCAGCAGTTACTTGGCCCCGGGGGCCACTGAAGCTTTCTTT,CASSYLAPGATEAFF
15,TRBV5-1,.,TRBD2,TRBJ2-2,TGCGCCAGCAGCTCTAGCGGGAGTGATACCGGGGAGCTGTTTTTT,CASSSSGSDTGELFF
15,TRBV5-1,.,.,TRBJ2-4,TGCGCCAGCAGCTTGGACCCGGGGGCGGAAAACATTCAGTACTTC,CASSLDPGAENIQYF
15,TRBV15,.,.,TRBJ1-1,TGTGCCACCAGCAGAGATCGAATTTCCCACACTGAAGCTTTCTTT,CATSRDRISHTEAFF
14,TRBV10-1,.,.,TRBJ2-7,TGCGCCAGCAGTGAGTCTGGACACACCTACGAGCAGTACTTC,CASSESGHTYEQYF
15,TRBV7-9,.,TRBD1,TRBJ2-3,TGTGCCAGCAGCTCGACAGGGGGTCGGGCAGATACGCAGTATTTT,CASSSTGGRADTQYF
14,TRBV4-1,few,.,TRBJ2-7,TGCGCCAGCAGCCAAGATGTGAAGCCCCTGGAGCAGTACTTC,CASSQDVKPLEQYF
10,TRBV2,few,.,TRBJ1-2,TGTGCCAGCAGTGAGTGGGGCTACACCTTC,CASSEWGYTF
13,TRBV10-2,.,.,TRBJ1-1,TGCGCCAGCAGTGTAGGCCTAGGCACTGAAGCTTTCTTT,CASSVGLGTEAFF
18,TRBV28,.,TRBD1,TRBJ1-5,TGTGCCAGCAGTTACCCGGGACAGGCAATGGTTAGCAATCAGCCCCAGCATTTT,CASSYPGQAMVSNQPQHF
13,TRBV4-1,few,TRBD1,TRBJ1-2,TGCGCCAGCAGCCAAGGGACAGGGGGCGGCTACACCTTC,CASSQGTGGGYTF
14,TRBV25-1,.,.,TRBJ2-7,TGTGCCAGCAGTGATCTTAGAGTACCATACGAGCAGTACTTC,CASSDLRVPYEQYF
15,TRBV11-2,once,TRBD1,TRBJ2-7,TGTGCCAGCAGCGCCCGGGACAGGCCCTCCTACGAGCAGTACTTC,CASSARDRPSYEQYF
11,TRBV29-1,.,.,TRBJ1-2,TGCAGCGTTGACAGGATGGGCGGCTACACCTTC,CSVDRMGGYTF
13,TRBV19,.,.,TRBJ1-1,TGTGCCAGTAGTCTGGAGGGGGGGAGAAGAGCTTTCTTT,CASSLEGGRRAFF
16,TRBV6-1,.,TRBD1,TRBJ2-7,TGTGCCAGCAGTGAAGGGTTTAGGGACAGAGACTACGAGCAGTACTTC,CASSEGFRDRDYEQYF
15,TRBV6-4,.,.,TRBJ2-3,TGTGCCAGCAGCCCCTCCACGGGTAGCACAGATACGCAGTATTTT,CASSPSTGSTDTQYF
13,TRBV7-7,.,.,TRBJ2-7,TGTGCCAGCAGCTTATTTACGGGGTACGAGCAGTACTTC,CASSLFTGYEQYF
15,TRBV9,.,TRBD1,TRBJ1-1,TGTGCCAGCAGCGAACGACAGGGGGAGAACACTGAAGCTTTCTTT,CASSERQGENTEAFF
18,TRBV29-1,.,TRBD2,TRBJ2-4,TGCAGCGTTGAACTCGCTAGCGGGGGGCCGGCGGACAAAAACATTCAGTACTTC,CSVELASGGPADKNIQYF
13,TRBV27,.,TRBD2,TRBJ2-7,TGTGCCAGCAGTCCCGGGGGGTCCTACGAGCAGTACTTC,CASSPGGSYEQYF
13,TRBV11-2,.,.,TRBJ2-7,TGTGCCAGCAGGTCCGACTACTCCTACGAGCAGTACTTC,CASRSDYSYEQYF
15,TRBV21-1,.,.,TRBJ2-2,TGTGCCAGCAGCCCGGGACAGGGGTTCACCGGGGAGCTGTTTTTT,CASSPGQGFTGELFF
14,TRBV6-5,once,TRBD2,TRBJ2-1,TGTGCCAGCAGTTACGGCGGGGGCTACAATGAGCAGTTCTTC,CASSYGGGYNEQFF
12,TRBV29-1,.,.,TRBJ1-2,TGCAGCGTTGAAGAGGTCCTCTATGGCTACACCTTC,CSVEEVLYGYTF
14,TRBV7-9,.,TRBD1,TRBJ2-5,TGTGCCAGCAGCCCGAGGGGGCGAAAAGAGACCCAGTACTTC,CASSPRGRKETQYF
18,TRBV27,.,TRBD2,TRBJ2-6,TGTGCCAGCAGTTTATTCCTAGCGGGAGGTTCTGGGGCCAACGTCCTGACTTTC,CASSLFLAGGSGANVLTF
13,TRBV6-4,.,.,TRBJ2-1,TGTGCCAGCAGTGTCGGTCCTGTAAATGAGCAGTTCTTC,CASSVGPVNEQFF
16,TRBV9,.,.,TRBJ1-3,TGTGCCAGCAGCGTAGACCCCTACGGCTCTGGAAACACCATATATTTT,CASSVDPYGSGNTIYF
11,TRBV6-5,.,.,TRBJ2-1,TGTGCCAGCAGTTATGGACGGGAGCAGTTCTTC,CASSYGREQFF
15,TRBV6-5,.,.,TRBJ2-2,TGTGCCAGCAGTTTATGGCAGTCGATGGCCGGGGAGCTGTTTTTT,CASSLWQSMAGELFF
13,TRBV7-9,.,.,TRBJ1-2,TGTGCCAGCAGCCAAGTGGGGGCCAATGGCTACACCTTC,CASSQVGANGYTF
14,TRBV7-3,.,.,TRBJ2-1,TGTGCCAGCAGACAGGACACCTACTACAATGAGCAGTTCTTC,CASRQDTYYNEQFF
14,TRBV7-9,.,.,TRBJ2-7,TGTGCCAGCAGCTCTACCGAGGGCTCCTACGAGCAGTACTTC,CASSSTEGSYEQYF
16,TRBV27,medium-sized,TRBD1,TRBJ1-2,TGTGCCAGCGGGATTTTACAGGGGGCGGTTTCCCATGGCTACACCTTC,CASGILQGAVSHGYTF
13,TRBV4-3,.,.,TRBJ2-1,TGCGCCAGCAGCCCCTCTACCTTCAATGAGCAGTTCTTC,CASSPSTFNEQFF
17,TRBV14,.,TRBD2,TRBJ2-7,TGTGCCAGCAGCCAAGGCGGACTAGCGGGGGTCTCCTACGAGCAGTACTTC,CASSQGGLAGVSYEQYF